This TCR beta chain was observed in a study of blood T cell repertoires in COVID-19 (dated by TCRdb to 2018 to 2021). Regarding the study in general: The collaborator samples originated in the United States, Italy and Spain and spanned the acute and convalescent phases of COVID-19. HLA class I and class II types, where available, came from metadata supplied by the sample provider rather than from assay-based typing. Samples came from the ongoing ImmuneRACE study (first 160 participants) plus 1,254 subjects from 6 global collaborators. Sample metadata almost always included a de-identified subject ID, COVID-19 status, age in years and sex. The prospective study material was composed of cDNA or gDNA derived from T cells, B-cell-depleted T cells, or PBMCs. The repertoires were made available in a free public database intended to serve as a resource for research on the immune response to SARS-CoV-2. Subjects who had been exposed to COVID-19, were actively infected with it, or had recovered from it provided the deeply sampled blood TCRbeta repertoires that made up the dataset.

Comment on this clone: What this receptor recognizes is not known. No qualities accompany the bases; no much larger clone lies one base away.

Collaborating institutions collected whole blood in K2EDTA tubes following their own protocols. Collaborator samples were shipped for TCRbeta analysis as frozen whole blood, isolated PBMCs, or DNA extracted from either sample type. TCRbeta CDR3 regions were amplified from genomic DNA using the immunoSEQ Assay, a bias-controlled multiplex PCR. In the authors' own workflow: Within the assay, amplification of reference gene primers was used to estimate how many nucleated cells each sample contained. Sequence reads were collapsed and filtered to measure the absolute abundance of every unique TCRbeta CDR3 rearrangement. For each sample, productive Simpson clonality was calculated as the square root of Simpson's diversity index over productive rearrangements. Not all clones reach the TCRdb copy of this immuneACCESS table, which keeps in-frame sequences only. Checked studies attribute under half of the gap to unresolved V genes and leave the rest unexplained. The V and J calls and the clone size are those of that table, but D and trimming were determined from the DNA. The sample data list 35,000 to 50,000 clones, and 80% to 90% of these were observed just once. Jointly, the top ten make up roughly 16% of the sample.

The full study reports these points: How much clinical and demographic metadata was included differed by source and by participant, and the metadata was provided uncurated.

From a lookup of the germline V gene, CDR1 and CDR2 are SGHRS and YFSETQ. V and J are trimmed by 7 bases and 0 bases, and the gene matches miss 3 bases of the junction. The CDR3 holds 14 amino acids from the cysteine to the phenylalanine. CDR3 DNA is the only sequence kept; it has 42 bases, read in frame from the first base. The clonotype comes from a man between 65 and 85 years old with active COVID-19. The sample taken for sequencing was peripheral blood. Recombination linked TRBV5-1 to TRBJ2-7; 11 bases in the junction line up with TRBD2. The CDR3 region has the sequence CASGLAGGSYEQYF. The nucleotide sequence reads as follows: TGCGCCAGCGGGCTAGCGGGAGGCTCCTACGAGCAGTACTTC.